A selection of T cell receptor beta chains follows, all from one sample in a study of blood T cell repertoires in COVID-19. Profiling relied on immunoSEQ multiplex PCR, and the TCRdb table lists in-frame clones only, not all of them. The sample has 99,000 or so clones, 91% seen once; the top ten hold approximately 5.6%. The sample was peripheral blood. These receptors all come from a human donor in a cohort sampled during active COVID-19. Both conserved end residues are part of each CDR3. The order of the fields is D gene, clone size, J gene, V gene, CDR3 protein, CDR3 DNA. D genes are given only for firm matches. Clone size is shown for a subset of rows, as once, few, many or a class of expanded clone.

D: -
size: -
J: TRBJ2-7
V: TRBV27
CDR3: CASSLSYGKTYEQYF
DNA: TGTGCCAGCAGTTTATCTTACGGGAAAACCTACGAGCAGTACTTC

D: TRBD1
size: -
J: TRBJ1-2
V: TRBV6-5
CDR3: CASTWGQGVNGYTF
DNA: TGTGCCAGCACCTGGGGACAGGGGGTAAATGGCTACACCTTC

D: TRBD1
size: -
J: TRBJ1-4
V: TRBV10-3
CDR3: CAISALGGETNEKLFF
DNA: TGTGCCATCAGTGCACTAGGGGGCGAAACTAATGAAAAACTGTTTTTT

D: TRBD1
size: -
J: TRBJ2-7
V: TRBV6-5
CDR3: CASRKTGFPGEQYF
DNA: TGTGCCAGCAGGAAGACAGGGTTTCCGGGCGAGCAGTACTTC

D: -
size: -
J: TRBJ2-1
V: TRBV9
CDR3: CASSVAAGLSLSSYNEQFF
DNA: TGTGCCAGCAGCGTCGCTGCGGGACTCTCACTTAGCTCCTACAATGAGCAGTTCTTC

D: -
size: -
J: TRBJ2-7
V: TRBV12-3/TRBV12-4
CDR3: CASSLLSYEQYF
DNA: TGTGCCAGCAGCCTGCTATCCTACGAGCAGTACTTC

D: -
size: -
J: TRBJ1-5
V: TRBV7-8
CDR3: CASSLNPLGPSAQPQHF
DNA: TGTGCCAGCAGCTTGAATCCCTTGGGCCCGTCAGCTCAGCCCCAGCATTTT

D: TRBD1
size: -
J: TRBJ2-7
V: TRBV7-9
CDR3: CASSLSQGYEVYEQYF
DNA: TGTGCCAGCAGCTTATCACAGGGGTACGAAGTCTACGAGCAGTACTTC

D: -
size: -
J: TRBJ2-3
V: TRBV19
CDR3: CASRTQGGVADTQYF
DNA: TGTGCCAGCAGAACCCAGGGAGGTGTCGCAGATACGCAGTATTTT

D: -
size: -
J: TRBJ2-3
V: TRBV7-5
CDR3: CVKVSQAGSTDTQYF
DNA: TGTGTCAAGGTGTCCCAGGCGGGGTCCACAGATACGCAGTATTTT

D: TRBD1
size: -
J: TRBJ1-3
V: TRBV18
CDR3: CASSPGQYSGNTIYF
DNA: TGTGCCAGCTCACCGGGACAGTACTCTGGAAACACCATATATTTT

D: TRBD1
size: -
J: TRBJ2-1
V: TRBV19
CDR3: CASSRGTDNNEQFF
DNA: TGTGCCAGTAGTAGGGGGACAGATAACAATGAGCAGTTCTTC

D: -
size: -
J: TRBJ1-2
V: TRBV6-4
CDR3: CASNPGGDDYGYTF
DNA: TGTGCCAGTAACCCCGGGGGGGACGACTATGGCTACACCTTC

D: -
size: -
J: TRBJ1-1
V: TRBV6-5
CDR3: CASNPDSLNTEAFF
DNA: TGTGCCAGCAACCCGGACAGCCTGAACACTGAAGCTTTCTTT

D: -
size: -
J: TRBJ2-7
V: TRBV5-6
CDR3: CASSATYEQYF
DNA: TGTGCCAGCAGCGCGACCTACGAGCAGTACTTC

D: TRBD1
size: -
J: TRBJ1-1
V: TRBV4-2
CDR3: CASSQAGDRGTEAFF
DNA: TGTGCCAGCAGCCAAGCAGGGGACAGGGGGACTGAAGCTTTCTTT

D: -
size: -
J: TRBJ2-7
V: TRBV10-2
CDR3: CASSESWGDFQYF
DNA: TGCGCCAGCAGTGAGTCGTGGGGGGATTTCCAGTACTTC

D: TRBD2
size: -
J: TRBJ2-7
V: TRBV10-2
CDR3: CASSTSGGTTYEQYF
DNA: TGCGCCAGCAGCACTAGCGGGGGTACGACCTACGAGCAGTACTTC

D: TRBD1
size: -
J: TRBJ1-4
V: TRBV4-2
CDR3: CASSPPGQWGEKLFF
DNA: TGTGCCAGCAGCCCTCCGGGACAGTGGGGTGAAAAACTGTTTTTT

D: TRBD2
size: -
J: TRBJ2-1
V: TRBV6-5
CDR3: CASTRWREGLDEQFF
DNA: TGTGCCAGCACCCGATGGCGGGAGGGCCTAGATGAGCAGTTCTTC

D: TRBD1
size: -
J: TRBJ1-1
V: TRBV6-5
CDR3: CASSRDRGRNTEAFF
DNA: TGTGCCAGCAGCCGAGACAGGGGGCGGAACACTGAAGCTTTCTTT

D: -
size: -
J: TRBJ2-3
V: TRBV7-2
CDR3: CASSLTGTDTQYF
DNA: TGTGCCAGCAGCTTAACGGGCACAGATACGCAGTATTTT

D: -
size: -
J: TRBJ2-7
V: TRBV6-4
CDR3: CASRVIEHRREQYF
DNA: TGTGCCAGCAGAGTTATAGAGCACCGCCGCGAGCAGTACTTC

D: -
size: -
J: TRBJ2-1
V: TRBV5-1
CDR3: CASTPTAPNNEQFF
DNA: TGCGCCAGCACTCCGACAGCTCCTAACAATGAGCAGTTCTTC

D: -
size: -
J: TRBJ2-5
V: TRBV7-3
CDR3: CASTDIAISETQYF
DNA: TGTGCCAGCACCGATATAGCAATCTCGGAGACCCAGTACTTC

D: -
size: -
J: TRBJ1-5
V: TRBV5-1
CDR3: CASSAGPINQPQHF
DNA: TGCGCCAGCAGTGCAGGGCCGATCAATCAGCCCCAGCATTTT

D: TRBD1
size: -
J: TRBJ2-7
V: TRBV29-1
CDR3: CSVEMNGQGYEQYF
DNA: TGCAGCGTTGAAATGAATGGACAGGGTTACGAGCAGTACTTC

D: TRBD2
size: -
J: TRBJ2-1
V: TRBV19
CDR3: CASRTSGSSNEQFF
DNA: TGTGCCAGTCGGACTAGCGGGAGTTCAAATGAGCAGTTCTTC

D: TRBD1
size: -
J: TRBJ2-7
V: TRBV6-2/TRBV6-3
CDR3: CASSYSSQIRDRSSYEQYF
DNA: TGTGCCAGCAGTTACTCGTCTCAAATCCGGGACAGGAGCTCCTACGAGCAGTACTTC

D: -
size: -
J: TRBJ2-7
V: TRBV6-5
CDR3: CASSRSSSGYEQYF
DNA: TGTGCCAGCAGCCGATCTTCCTCCGGCTACGAGCAGTACTTC

D: TRBD1
size: -
J: TRBJ2-7
V: TRBV5-4
CDR3: CASSVEQGAGEQYF
DNA: TGTGCCAGCAGCGTAGAACAGGGGGCTGGCGAGCAGTACTTC

D: TRBD1
size: -
J: TRBJ2-2
V: TRBV11-2
CDR3: CASSPGTGQTGELFF
DNA: TGTGCCAGCAGCCCCGGGACAGGCCAAACCGGGGAGCTGTTTTTT

D: -
size: -
J: TRBJ2-3
V: TRBV7-2
CDR3: CASSQRGQIDTQYF
DNA: TGTGCCAGCAGCCAAAGAGGACAGATAGATACGCAGTATTTT

D: -
size: -
J: TRBJ1-2
V: TRBV19
CDR3: CASSSADRFNYGYTF
DNA: TGTGCCAGTAGTTCAGCAGACAGGTTCAACTATGGCTACACCTTC

D: -
size: -
J: TRBJ2-1
V: TRBV7-9
CDR3: CASSPPSAGIKHEQFF
DNA: TGTGCCAGCAGCCCGCCCTCTGCCGGGATTAAGCATGAGCAGTTCTTC

D: -
size: -
J: TRBJ1-4
V: TRBV23-1
CDR3: CASSQPNKGATNEKLFF
DNA: TGCGCCAGCAGTCAACCAAATAAGGGGGCAACTAATGAAAAACTGTTTTTT

D: TRBD1
size: -
J: TRBJ2-1
V: TRBV5-1
CDR3: CASSPGQGVYNEQFF
DNA: TGCGCCAGCAGCCCCGGACAGGGGGTTTACAATGAGCAGTTCTTC

D: -
size: -
J: TRBJ2-3
V: TRBV2
CDR3: CASSKQPFTDTQYF
DNA: TGTGCCAGCAGTAAACAGCCATTCACAGATACGCAGTATTTT

D: -
size: -
J: TRBJ2-3
V: TRBV6-5
CDR3: CASFLRERLRDTQYF
DNA: TGTGCCAGCTTTTTGAGGGAACGGCTACGAGATACGCAGTATTTT

D: -
size: -
J: TRBJ1-2
V: TRBV28
CDR3: CAIGLSGYGYTF
DNA: TGTGCCATCGGTCTTTCGGGCTATGGCTACACCTTC

D: -
size: -
J: TRBJ2-3
V: TRBV9
CDR3: CASSVGNQGSTDTQYF
DNA: TGTGCCAGCAGCGTAGGAAACCAGGGTAGCACAGATACGCAGTATTTT

D: -
size: -
J: TRBJ2-1
V: TRBV15
CDR3: CATSREVLYNEQFF
DNA: TGTGCCACCAGCAGAGAAGTACTCTACAATGAGCAGTTCTTC

D: -
size: -
J: TRBJ2-4
V: TRBV20-1
CDR3: CSAEDRNIQYF
DNA: TGCAGTGCCGAGGACAGAAACATTCAGTACTTC

D: TRBD2
size: -
J: TRBJ2-2
V: TRBV5-1
CDR3: CASSPRTSGSTGELFF
DNA: TGCGCCAGCAGCCCGAGGACTAGCGGGAGTACCGGGGAGCTGTTTTTT

D: TRBD1
size: -
J: TRBJ1-5
V: TRBV19
CDR3: CASSPDRGGSNQPQHF
DNA: TGTGCCAGTAGTCCTGACAGGGGTGGGAGCAATCAGCCCCAGCATTTT

D: -
size: -
J: TRBJ1-1
V: TRBV7-2
CDR3: CASSLQANTEAFF
DNA: TGTGCCAGCAGTCTACAGGCTAACACTGAAGCTTTCTTT

D: TRBD2
size: once
J: TRBJ2-2
V: TRBV7-3
CDR3: CASAGSGDTGELFF
DNA: TGTGCCAGCGCCGGTAGCGGGGACACCGGGGAGCTGTTTTTT

D: TRBD2
size: -
J: TRBJ2-1
V: TRBV2
CDR3: CASSEAFAGGPDNEQFF
DNA: TGTGCCAGCAGTGAAGCGTTTGCGGGGGGGCCCGACAATGAGCAGTTCTTC

D: -
size: few
J: TRBJ1-6
V: TRBV9
CDR3: CASSASGKPLHF
DNA: TGTGCCAGCAGCGCCTCAGGGAAACCCCTCCACTTT

D: TRBD2
size: -
J: TRBJ2-1
V: TRBV6-5
CDR3: CASSYGGRALDEQFF
DNA: TGTGCCAGCAGTTACGGCGGGAGGGCCTTGGATGAGCAGTTCTTC

D: -
size: once
J: TRBJ2-1
V: TRBV4-1
CDR3: CASSQVSSGNEQFF
DNA: TGCGCCAGCAGCCAAGTTTCGTCAGGTAATGAGCAGTTCTTC

D: -
size: -
J: TRBJ1-3
V: TRBV5-1
CDR3: CASSLSSGGTRNTIYF
DNA: TGCGCCAGCAGCTTGTCCTCAGGCGGGACTAGAAACACCATATATTTT

D: TRBD2
size: -
J: TRBJ2-3
V: TRBV6-6
CDR3: CASSSAGVSTDTQYF
DNA: TGTGCCAGCAGTTCGGCGGGGGTTAGCACAGATACGCAGTATTTT

D: TRBD1
size: -
J: TRBJ2-7
V: TRBV4-3
CDR3: CASSPRSGGEQYF
DNA: TGCGCCAGCAGCCCTAGGTCAGGGGGAGAGCAGTACTTC